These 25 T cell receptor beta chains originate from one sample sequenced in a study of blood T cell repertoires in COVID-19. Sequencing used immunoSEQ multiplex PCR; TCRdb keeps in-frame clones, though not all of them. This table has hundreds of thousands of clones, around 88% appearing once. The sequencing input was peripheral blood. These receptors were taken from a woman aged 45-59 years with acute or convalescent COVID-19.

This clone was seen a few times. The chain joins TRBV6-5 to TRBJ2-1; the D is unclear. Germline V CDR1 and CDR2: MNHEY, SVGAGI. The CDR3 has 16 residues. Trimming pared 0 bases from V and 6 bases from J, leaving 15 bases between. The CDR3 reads CASSYSKENPRNEQFF. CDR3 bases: TGTGCCAGCAGTTACTCGAAAGAGAACCCTCGCAATGAGCAGTTCTTC.

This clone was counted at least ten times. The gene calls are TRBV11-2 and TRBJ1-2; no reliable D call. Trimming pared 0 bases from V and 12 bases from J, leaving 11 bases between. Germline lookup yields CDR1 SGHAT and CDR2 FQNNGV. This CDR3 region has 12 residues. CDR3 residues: CASSLELEGHTF. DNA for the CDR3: TGTGCCAGCAGCTTAGAATTAGAGGGCCACACCTTC.

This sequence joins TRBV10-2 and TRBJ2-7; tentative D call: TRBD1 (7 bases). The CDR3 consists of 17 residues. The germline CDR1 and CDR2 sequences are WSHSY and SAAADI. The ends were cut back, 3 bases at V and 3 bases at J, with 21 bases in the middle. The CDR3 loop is CASSDGRGSPRGYEQYF. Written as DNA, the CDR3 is TGCGCCAGCAGTGACGGCAGGGGGAGCCCGCGGGGCTACGAGCAGTACTTC.

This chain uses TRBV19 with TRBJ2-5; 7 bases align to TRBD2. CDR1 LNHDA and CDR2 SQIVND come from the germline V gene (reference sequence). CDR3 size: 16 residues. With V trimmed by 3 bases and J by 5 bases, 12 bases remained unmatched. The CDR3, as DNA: TGTGCCAGTAGTATGGCTGACACCTCGGGGGGTGAGACCCAGTACTTC. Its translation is CASSMADTSGGETQYF. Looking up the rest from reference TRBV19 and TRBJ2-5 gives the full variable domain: DGGITQSPKYLFRKEGQNVTLSCEQNLNHDAMYWYRQDPGQGLRLIYYSQIVNDFQKGDIAEGYSVSREKKESFPLTVTSAQKNPTAFYLCASSMADTSGGETQYFGPGTRLLVL.

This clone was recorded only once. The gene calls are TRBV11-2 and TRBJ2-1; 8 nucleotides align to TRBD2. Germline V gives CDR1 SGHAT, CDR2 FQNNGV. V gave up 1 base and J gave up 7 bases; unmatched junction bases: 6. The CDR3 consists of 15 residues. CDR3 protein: CASSLAPGGQNEQFF. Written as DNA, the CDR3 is TGTGCCAGCAGCTTAGCTCCGGGAGGGCAAAATGAGCAGTTCTTC. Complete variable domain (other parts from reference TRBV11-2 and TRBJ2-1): EAGVAQSPRYKIIEKRQSVAFWCNPISGHATLYWYQQILGQGPKLLIQFQNNGVVDDSQLPKDRFSAERLKGVDSTLKIQPAKLEDSAVYLCASSLAPGGQNEQFFGPGTRLTVL.

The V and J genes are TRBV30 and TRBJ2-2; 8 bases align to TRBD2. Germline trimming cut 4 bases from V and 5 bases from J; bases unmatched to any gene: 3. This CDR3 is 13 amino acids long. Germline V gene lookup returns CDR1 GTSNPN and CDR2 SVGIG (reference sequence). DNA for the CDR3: TGTGCCTGGAAAGTAGCGGGGACCGGGGAGCTGTTTTTT. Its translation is CAWKVAGTGELFF.

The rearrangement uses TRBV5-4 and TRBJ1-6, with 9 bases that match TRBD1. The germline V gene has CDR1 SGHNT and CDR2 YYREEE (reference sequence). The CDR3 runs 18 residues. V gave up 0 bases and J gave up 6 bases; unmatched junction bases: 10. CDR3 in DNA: TGTGCCAGCAGCTTGGGACAGGGGGGTGGTTCTAGTAATTCACCCCTCCACTTT. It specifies CASSLGQGGGSSNSPLHF.

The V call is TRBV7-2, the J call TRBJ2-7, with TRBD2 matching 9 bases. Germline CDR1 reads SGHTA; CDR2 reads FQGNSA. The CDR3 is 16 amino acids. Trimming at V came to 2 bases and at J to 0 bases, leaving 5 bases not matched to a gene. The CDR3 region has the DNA TGTGCCAGCAGCTTAAGGGCGGGAGGGAGCTCCTACGAGCAGTACTTC. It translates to CASSLRAGGSSYEQYF.

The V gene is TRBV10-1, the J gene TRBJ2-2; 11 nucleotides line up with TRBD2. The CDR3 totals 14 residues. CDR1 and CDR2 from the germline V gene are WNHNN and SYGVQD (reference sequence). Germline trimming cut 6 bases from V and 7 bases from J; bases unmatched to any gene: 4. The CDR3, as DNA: TGCGCCAGCAGGTCCGGGACTAGCGGCGGGGAGCTGTTTTTT. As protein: CASRSGTSGGELFF.

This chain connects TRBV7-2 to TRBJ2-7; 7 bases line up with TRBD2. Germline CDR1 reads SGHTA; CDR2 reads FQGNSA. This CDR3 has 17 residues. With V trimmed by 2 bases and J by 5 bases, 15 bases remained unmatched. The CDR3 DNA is TGTGCCAGCAGCTTAATTGGCTATAGGGAGGGAGACGACGAGCAGTACTTC. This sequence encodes CASSLIGYREGDDEQYF.

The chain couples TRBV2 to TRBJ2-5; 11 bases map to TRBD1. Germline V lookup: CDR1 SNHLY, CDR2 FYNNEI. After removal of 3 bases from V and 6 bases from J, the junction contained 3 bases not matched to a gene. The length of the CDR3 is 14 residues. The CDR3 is CASSDGQGAKTQYF. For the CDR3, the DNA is TGTGCCAGCAGTGATGGACAGGGGGCTAAGACCCAGTACTTC.

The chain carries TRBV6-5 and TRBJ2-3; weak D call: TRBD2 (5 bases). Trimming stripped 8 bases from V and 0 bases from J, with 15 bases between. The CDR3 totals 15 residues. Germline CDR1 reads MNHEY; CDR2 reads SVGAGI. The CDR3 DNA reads TGTGCCAGCCTTGAGCGGCCTCCTAGCACAGATACGCAGTATTTT. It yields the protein CASLERPPSTDTQYF.

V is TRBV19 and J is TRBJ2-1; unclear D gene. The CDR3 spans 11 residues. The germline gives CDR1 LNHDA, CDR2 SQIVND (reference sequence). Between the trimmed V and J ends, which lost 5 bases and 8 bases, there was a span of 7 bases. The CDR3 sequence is CASSVRDEQFF. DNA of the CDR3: TGTGCCAGTAGTGTCCGCGATGAGCAGTTCTTC.

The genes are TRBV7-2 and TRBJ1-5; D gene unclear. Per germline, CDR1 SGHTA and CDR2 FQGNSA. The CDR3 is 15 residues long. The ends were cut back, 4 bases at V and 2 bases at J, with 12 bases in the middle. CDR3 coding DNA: TGTGCCAGCAGCTGGCGGGGAGGAGGCAATCAGCCCCAGCATTTT. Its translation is CASSWRGGGNQPQHF. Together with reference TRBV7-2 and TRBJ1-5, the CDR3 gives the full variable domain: GAGVSQSPSNKVTEKGKDVELRCDPISGHTALYWYRQSLGQGLEFLIYFQGNSAPDKSGLPSDRFSAERTGGSVSTLTIQRTQQEDSAVYLCASSWRGGGNQPQHFGDGTRLSIL.

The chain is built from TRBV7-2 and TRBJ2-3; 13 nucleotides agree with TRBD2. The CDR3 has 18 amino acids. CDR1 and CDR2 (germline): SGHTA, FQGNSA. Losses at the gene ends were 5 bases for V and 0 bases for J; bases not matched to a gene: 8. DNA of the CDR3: TGTGCCAGCAGCCCAGGACTAGCGGGAGTTTGGAGCACAGATACGCAGTATTTT. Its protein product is CASSPGLAGVWSTDTQYF.

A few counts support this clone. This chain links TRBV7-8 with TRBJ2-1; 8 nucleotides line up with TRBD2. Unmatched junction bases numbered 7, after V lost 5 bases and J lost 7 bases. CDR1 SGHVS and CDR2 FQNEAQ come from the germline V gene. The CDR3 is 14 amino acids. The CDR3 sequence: CASSPAGRGNEQFF. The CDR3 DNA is TGTGCCAGCAGCCCGGCCGGGAGGGGGAATGAGCAGTTCTTC.

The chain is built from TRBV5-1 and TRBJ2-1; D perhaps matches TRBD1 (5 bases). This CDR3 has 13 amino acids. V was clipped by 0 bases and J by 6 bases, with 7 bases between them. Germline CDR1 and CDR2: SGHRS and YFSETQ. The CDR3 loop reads CASSLGQRNEQFF. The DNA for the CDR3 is TGCGCCAGCAGCTTGGGACAGCGCAATGAGCAGTTCTTC. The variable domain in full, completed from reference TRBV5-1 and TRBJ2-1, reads KAGVTQTPRYLIKTRGQQVTLSCSPISGHRSVSWYQQTPGQGLQFLFEYFSETQRNKGNFPGRFSGRQFSNSRSEMNVSTLELGDSALYLCASSLGQRNEQFFGPGTRLTVL.

The CDR3 sequence is CASSWPTSASYEQYF. CDR3 DNA: TGCGCCAGCAGCTGGCCTACTAGCGCGTCCTACGAGCAGTACTTC. The rearrangement joins TRBV5-1 to TRBJ2-7; 7 bases map to TRBD2. V lost 3 bases and J lost 1; bases outside the gene matches: 7. The CDR3 length is 15 residues. Germline V gene sequence: CDR1 SGHRS, CDR2 YFSETQ.

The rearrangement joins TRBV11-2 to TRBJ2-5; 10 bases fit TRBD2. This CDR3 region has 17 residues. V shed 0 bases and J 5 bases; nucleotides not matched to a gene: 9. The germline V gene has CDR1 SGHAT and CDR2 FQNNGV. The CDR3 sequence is CASSLEGAGGPRETQYF. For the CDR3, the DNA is TGTGCCAGCAGCTTAGAAGGAGCGGGAGGGCCGAGGGAGACCCAGTACTTC.

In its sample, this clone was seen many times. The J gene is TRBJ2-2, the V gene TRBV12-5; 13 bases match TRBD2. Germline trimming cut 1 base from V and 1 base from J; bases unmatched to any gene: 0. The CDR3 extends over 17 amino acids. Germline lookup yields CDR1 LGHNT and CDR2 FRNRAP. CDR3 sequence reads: CASGLGTSGRNTGELFF. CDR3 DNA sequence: TGTGCTAGTGGTTTGGGGACTAGCGGGAGGAACACCGGGGAGCTGTTTTTT.

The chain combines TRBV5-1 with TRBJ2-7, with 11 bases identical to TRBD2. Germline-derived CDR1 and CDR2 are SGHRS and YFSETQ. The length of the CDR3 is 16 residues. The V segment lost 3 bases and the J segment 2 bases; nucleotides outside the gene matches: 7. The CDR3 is CASSSLAGGHTYEQYF. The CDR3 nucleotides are TGCGCCAGCAGCTCCCTAGCGGGAGGCCACACCTACGAGCAGTACTTC.

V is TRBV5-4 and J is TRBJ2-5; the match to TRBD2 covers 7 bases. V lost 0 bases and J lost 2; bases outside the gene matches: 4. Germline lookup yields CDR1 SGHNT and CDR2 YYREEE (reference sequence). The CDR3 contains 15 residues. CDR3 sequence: CASSLELARQETQYF. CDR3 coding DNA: TGTGCCAGCAGCTTGGAACTAGCGCGACAAGAGACCCAGTACTTC.

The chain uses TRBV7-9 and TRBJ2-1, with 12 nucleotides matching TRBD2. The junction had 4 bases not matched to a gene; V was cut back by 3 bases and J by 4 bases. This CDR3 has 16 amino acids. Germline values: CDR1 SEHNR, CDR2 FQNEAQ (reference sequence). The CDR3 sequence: CASSLILAGGYNEQFF. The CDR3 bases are TGTGCCAGCAGCTTGATTCTAGCGGGAGGGTACAATGAGCAGTTCTTC.

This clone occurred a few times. The CDR3 region has the DNA TGCATAGGGGAGGCGGGGGGCTACACCTTC. This translates into CIGEAGGYTF. The V and J genes are TRBV29-1 and TRBJ1-2; D possibly corresponds to TRBD1 (5 bases). The CDR3 is made up of 10 amino acids. Germline V gene lookup returns CDR1 SQVTM and CDR2 ANQGSEA.

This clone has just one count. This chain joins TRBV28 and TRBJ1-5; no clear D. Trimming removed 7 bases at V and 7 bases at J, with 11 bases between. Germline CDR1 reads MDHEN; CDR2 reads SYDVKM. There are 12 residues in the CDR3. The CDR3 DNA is TGTGCCAGCACTACCACGGGGCAGCCCCAGCATTTT. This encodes CASTTTGQPQHF.